This TCR beta chain was sequenced in a study of T cell responses to AZD1222 COVID-19 vaccine. Study-level results: Spike-specific TCR breadth and depth went up after people got two AZD1222 doses. Possibly, clonal diversity was underestimated; donors were largely white British and included more females. Repertoire samples came only from after the peak T cell response.

Trimming took 6 bases from V and 1 from J; bases not matched to a gene: 12. The CDR3 length is 18 residues. Germline CDR1 and CDR2: LNHDA and SQIVND (reference sequence). As for this clone: Its antigen is undetermined.

The assay was immunoSEQ multiplex PCR, and TCRdb's table has in-frame clones only and misses some. The profile covers 150,000 or so clones, with nearly 95% appearing a single time and around 5% taken by the ten largest. The chain couples TRBV19 to TRBJ2-3; 11 bases map to TRBD2. The material sequenced was peripheral blood, taken on day 0 of AZD1222 vaccination. This TCR was sampled from an adult in good health. For the CDR3, the DNA is TGTGCCAGTAGACCTAGCGGGAGGTACATTTTGGGCACAGATACGCAGTATTTT. Its translation is CASRPSGRYILGTDTQYF.